The clone carrying this T cell receptor beta chain was counted a few times. Its matching antigen is unknown. V was trimmed by 2 bases and J by 0 bases, leaving 18 bases between them. Germline V gene sequence: CDR1 LGHNA, CDR2 YNFKEQ. The CDR3 loop spans 18 amino acids. The data belong to a study of T-cell memory formation after mild COVID-19. General study results and limits: Of the contracting clones, CD4+ ones lay mainly in CM and EM, and CD8+ ones in EMRA. In second-wave clones peaking day 37, SARS-CoV-2 specificity remained unconfirmed. Certain responding clones were present in pre-infection memory, suggesting participation of cross-reactive memory. Contracting clones from day 15 to 85 had balanced CD4/CD8; later expanders favoured CD4+.

TCRdb fed the 5' RACE reads into MiXCR, producing one record per CDR3 protein. The sample contains 350,000 to 450,000 distinct CDR3 sequences, over 25% of which appear only once. The source of this sequence is an adult woman who had mild COVID-19 (a few samples of this study predate the infection). Cell type and time point are not known. Sequencing used PBMCs or a T cell subset sorted from them (not recorded which). The chain joins TRBV4-2 to TRBJ2-3; D is perhaps TRBD2 (6 bases). In DNA form, the CDR3 reads TGTGCCAGCAGCCAACCCATCCCGACGGGAGTAAGCACAGATACGCAGTATTTT. Amino acids: CASSQPIPTGVSTDTQYF.